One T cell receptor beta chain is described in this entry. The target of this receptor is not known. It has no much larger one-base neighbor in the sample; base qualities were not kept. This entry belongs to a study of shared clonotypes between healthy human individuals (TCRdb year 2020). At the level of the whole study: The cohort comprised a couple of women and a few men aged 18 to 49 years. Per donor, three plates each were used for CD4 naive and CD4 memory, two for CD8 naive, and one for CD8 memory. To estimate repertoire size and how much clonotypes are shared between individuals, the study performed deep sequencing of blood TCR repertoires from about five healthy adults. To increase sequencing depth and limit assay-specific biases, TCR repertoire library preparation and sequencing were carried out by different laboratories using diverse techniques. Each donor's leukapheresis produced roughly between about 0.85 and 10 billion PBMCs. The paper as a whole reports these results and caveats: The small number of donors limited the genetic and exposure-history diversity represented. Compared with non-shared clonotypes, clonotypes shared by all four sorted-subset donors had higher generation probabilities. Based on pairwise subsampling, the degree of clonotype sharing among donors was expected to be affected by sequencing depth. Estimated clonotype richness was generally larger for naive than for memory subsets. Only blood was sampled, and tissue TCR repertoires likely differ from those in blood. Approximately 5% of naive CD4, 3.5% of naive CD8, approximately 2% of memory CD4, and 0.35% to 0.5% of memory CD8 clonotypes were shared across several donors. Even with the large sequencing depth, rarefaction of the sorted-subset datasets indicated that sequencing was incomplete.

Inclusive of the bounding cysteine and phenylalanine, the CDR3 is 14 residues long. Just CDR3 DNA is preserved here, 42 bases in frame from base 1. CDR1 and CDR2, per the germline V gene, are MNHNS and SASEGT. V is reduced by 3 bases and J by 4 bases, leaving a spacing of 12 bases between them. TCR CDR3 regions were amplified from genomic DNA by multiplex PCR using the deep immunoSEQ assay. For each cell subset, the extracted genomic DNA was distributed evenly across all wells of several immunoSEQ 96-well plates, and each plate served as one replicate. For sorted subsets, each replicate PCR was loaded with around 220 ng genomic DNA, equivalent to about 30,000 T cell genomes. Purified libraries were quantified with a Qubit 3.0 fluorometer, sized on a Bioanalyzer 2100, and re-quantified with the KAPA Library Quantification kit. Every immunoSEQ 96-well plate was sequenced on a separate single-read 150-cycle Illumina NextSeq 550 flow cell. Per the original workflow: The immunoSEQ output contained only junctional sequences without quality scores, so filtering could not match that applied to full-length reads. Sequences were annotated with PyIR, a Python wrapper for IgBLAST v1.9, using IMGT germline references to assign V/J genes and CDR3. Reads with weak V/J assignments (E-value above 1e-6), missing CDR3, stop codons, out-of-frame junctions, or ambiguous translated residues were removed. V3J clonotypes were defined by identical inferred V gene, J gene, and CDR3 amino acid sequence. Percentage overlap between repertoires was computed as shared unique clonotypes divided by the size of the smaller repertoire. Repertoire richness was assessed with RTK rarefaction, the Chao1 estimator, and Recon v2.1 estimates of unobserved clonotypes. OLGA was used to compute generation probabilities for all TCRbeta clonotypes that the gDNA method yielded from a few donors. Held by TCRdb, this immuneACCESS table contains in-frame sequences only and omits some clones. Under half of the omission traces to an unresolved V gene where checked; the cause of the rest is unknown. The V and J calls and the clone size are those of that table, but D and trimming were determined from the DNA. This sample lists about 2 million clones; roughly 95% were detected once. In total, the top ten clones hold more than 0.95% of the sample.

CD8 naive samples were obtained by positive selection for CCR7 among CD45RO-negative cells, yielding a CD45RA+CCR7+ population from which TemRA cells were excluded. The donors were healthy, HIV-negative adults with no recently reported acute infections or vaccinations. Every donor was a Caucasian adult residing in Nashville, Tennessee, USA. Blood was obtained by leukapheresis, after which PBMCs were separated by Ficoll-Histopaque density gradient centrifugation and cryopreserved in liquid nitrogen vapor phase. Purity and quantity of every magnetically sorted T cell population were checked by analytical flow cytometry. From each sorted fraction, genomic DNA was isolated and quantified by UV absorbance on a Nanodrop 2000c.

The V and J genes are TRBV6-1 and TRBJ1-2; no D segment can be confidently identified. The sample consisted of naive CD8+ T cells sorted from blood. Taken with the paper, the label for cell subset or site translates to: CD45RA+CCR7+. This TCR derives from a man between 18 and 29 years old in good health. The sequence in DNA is TGTGCCAGCAGTGATTACAGTACGATCTATGGCTACACCTTC. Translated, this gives CASSDYSTIYGYTF.